The 25 T cell receptor beta chains reported below all come from one sample, sequenced in a study of T-cell memory formation after mild COVID-19. A single record per CDR3 protein comes from TCRdb applying MiXCR to the 5' RACE reads. This sample carries fewer than 600,000 distinct CDR3 sequences, less than 25% of them seen once, and the ten largest clones take 7.5% to 9.5%. Input material: PBMCs or a T cell subset sorted from them (not recorded which). The receptors stem from an adult woman who had mild COVID-19 (a few samples of this study predate the infection). Cell type and time point are not known.

This chain joins TRBV6-1 and TRBJ2-1; D tentatively fits TRBD1 or TRBD2 (6 bases each). Trimming left V 5 bases short and J 6 bases short, with 20 bases between. The CDR3 has 16 residues. Germline assignment: CDR1 MNHNS and CDR2 SASEGT. The CDR3 loop is CASSPPRAGGLNEQFF. In nucleotides, the CDR3 is TGTGCCAGCAGTCCCCCGCGGGCCGGGGGCCTCAATGAGCAGTTCTTC.

This rearrangement joins TRBV5-4 to TRBJ2-1; D is tentatively TRBD1 or TRBD2 (5 bases each). The CDR3 is 12 residues long. The germline V gene encodes CDR1 SGHNT and CDR2 YYREEE (reference sequence). V gave up 5 bases and J gave up 10 bases, with 13 bases separating them. CDR3 DNA: TGTGCCAGCAGAGGCGTCGAGGGGGAGCAGTTCTTC. Translated: CASRGVEGEQFF.

The V gene is TRBV6-6, the J gene TRBJ1-1, with 12 bases aligning to TRBD1. Germline trimming cut 2 bases from V and 7 bases from J; bases unmatched to any gene: 5. Germline V gene sequence: CDR1 MNHNY, CDR2 SVGAGI (reference sequence). This CDR3 spans 15 amino acids. Written as DNA, the CDR3 is TGTGCCAGCAGTTACATGGGACAGGGGGCGGTTGAAGCTTTCTTT. This translates into CASSYMGQGAVEAFF.

The chain joins TRBV5-6 to TRBJ2-2; tentative D call: TRBD1 (5 bases). Between the trimmed V and J ends, which lost 4 bases and 4 bases, there was a span of 11 bases. Germline V gene lookup returns CDR1 SGHDT and CDR2 YYEEEE. CDR3 length: 14 amino acids. The CDR3 DNA sequence: TGTGCCAGCAGCGAGACAGATTCCACCGGGGAGCTGTTTTTT. Amino acid sequence: CASSETDSTGELFF.

This chain connects TRBV10-3 to TRBJ2-5, with TRBD1 identical over 9 bases. J gave up 1 base and V 3 bases, and 9 bases lay outside the gene matches. The CDR3 extends over 17 amino acids. Germline CDR1 ENHRY, CDR2 SYGVKD. In DNA, the CDR3 is TGTGCCATCAGTGACCCCAACCGGGACAGGGTCCAAGAGACCCAGTACTTC. Translation gives CAISDPNRDRVQETQYF.

This chain uses TRBV5-1 with TRBJ1-1; D not certain. Germline V gene sequence: CDR1 SGHRS, CDR2 YFSETQ. The CDR3 length is 14 residues. V gave up 3 bases and J gave up 4 bases, with 13 bases separating them. CDR3 residues: CASSSSFGGTEAFF. The CDR3 DNA reads as TGCGCCAGCAGCTCCTCTTTTGGAGGCACTGAAGCTTTCTTT.

The CDR3 spells CASSEPSNYGYTF. In DNA form, the CDR3 reads TGTGCCAGCAGCGAACCGTCTAACTATGGCTACACCTTC. V usage is TRBV13 and J usage is TRBJ1-2; D gene ambiguous. Per germline, CDR1 PRHDT and CDR2 FYEKMQ (reference sequence). Trimming took off 5 bases at V and 0 bases at J, with 7 bases between the two ends. This CDR3 region has 13 residues.

The table lists this clonotype with a few counts. This sequence joins TRBV6-2 or TRBV6-3 and TRBJ2-2, with 7 bases aligning to TRBD1. CDR3 size: 15 residues. Germline CDR1 is MNHEY and CDR2 is SVGEGT. J was trimmed by 2 bases and V by 4 bases; bases with no gene match: 4. The CDR3 loop is CASSSDRRNTGELFF. In DNA, the CDR3 is TGTGCCAGCAGTTCGGACAGGAGAAACACCGGGGAGCTGTTTTTT.

This clonotype was detected many times. The CDR3 DNA reads as TGTGCCAGCAGCTTGGGGACAGACCGATACGAGCAGTACTTC. It encodes CASSLGTDRYEQYF. V usage is TRBV7-9 and J usage is TRBJ2-7, with TRBD1 matching 7 bases. Germline V CDR1 and CDR2: SEHNR, FQNEAQ (reference sequence). The length of the CDR3 is 14 residues. V shed 3 bases and J 4 bases; nucleotides not matched to a gene: 6.

This clonotype was recorded a few times. The chain combines TRBV9 with TRBJ2-3; D may be TRBD2 (5 bases). Germline V gives CDR1 SGDLS, CDR2 YYNGEE. The CDR3 consists of 14 residues. V was clipped by 0 bases and J by 6 bases, with 11 bases between them. CDR3 loop: CASSVDSEADTQYF. The DNA of the CDR3 is TGTGCCAGCAGCGTAGATAGCGAGGCGGATACGCAGTATTTT.

This clonotype was picked up a small number of times. The chain links TRBV7-3 to TRBJ2-3, with 9 bases that match TRBD1. From germline, CDR1 is SGHTA and CDR2 FQGTGA. Unmatched junction bases numbered 5, after V lost 1 base and J lost 0 bases. The CDR3 extends over 17 amino acids. The DNA of the CDR3 is TGTGCCAGCAGCTTAATGGGACAGGGCCGAAGCACAGATACGCAGTATTTT. Its translation is CASSLMGQGRSTDTQYF.

This clonotype has a handful of counts. V usage is TRBV7-2 and J usage is TRBJ2-1; maybe TRBD2 (6 bases). V was shortened by 1 base and J by 4 bases, with 11 bases between the two germline ends. This CDR3 has 15 residues. Germline CDR1 and CDR2: SGHTA and FQGNSA. Here the CDR3 DNA reads TGTGCCAGCAGCTTAGATAGCGGAAATTACAATGAGCAGTTCTTC. Its translation: CASSLDSGNYNEQFF.

A few counts support this clonotype. The chain couples TRBV5-1 to TRBJ2-5; D not resolved. Trimming shortened V by 0 bases and J by 1 base, and 16 bases separated the two germline ends. In germline, CDR1 is SGHRS, CDR2 YFSETQ. The CDR3 spans 17 residues. CDR3 residues: CASSLAGVQVPQETQYF. As DNA, the CDR3 is TGCGCCAGCAGCTTGGCCGGAGTCCAGGTACCCCAAGAGACCCAGTACTTC.

The table lists this clonotype with a few counts. The chain uses TRBV12-3 or TRBV12-4 and TRBJ1-1, with D unresolved. CDR3 length equals 15 residues. V lost 3 bases to trimming and J lost 2 bases, with 13 bases between them. CDR3 in amino acids: CASSLSGHPNTEAFF. Written as DNA, the CDR3 is TGTGCCAGCAGTTTGAGCGGCCACCCTAACACTGAAGCTTTCTTT.

The chain links TRBV6-5 to TRBJ2-1, with unresolved D. From germline, CDR1 is MNHEY and CDR2 SVGAGI. The CDR3 length is 14 residues. Trimming left V 2 bases short and J 8 bases short, with 13 bases between. CDR3 region: CASSYVSNIDEQFF. In nucleotides, the CDR3 is TGTGCCAGCAGTTACGTCTCGAACATAGATGAGCAGTTCTTC.

This clonotype was counted only a few times. J is TRBJ2-7 and V is TRBV11-3, with 8 positions matching TRBD1. Germline loops: CDR1 SGHNT, CDR2 YENEEA. The V and J ends lost 0 bases and 1 base, in that order; junction bases with no gene match: 5. CDR3 length: 16 residues. CDR3 region: CASSLDPGTGSYEQYF. The DNA of the CDR3 is TGTGCCAGCAGCTTAGATCCAGGGACAGGTTCCTACGAGCAGTACTTC.

Only a few counts were recorded for this clonotype. The J gene is TRBJ2-1, the V gene TRBV2; no reliable D call. The V end lost 3 bases, the J end lost 5 bases, and 8 bases lay between the germline ends. Germline loops: CDR1 SNHLY, CDR2 FYNNEI. CDR3 length: 13 amino acids. The CDR3 sequence: CASSEGPNNEQFF. The CDR3 DNA follows: TGTGCCAGCAGTGAGGGCCCCAACAATGAGCAGTTCTTC.

The chain carries TRBV9 and TRBJ2-7; TRBD2 aligns across 12 bases. The V gene end was trimmed by 2 bases and the J gene end by 5 bases; junction bases not matched to a gene: 2. CDR1 and CDR2 (germline): SGDLS, YYNGEE. This CDR3 is 14 amino acids long. The DNA of the CDR3 is TGTGCCAGCAGCGTGGGGACTAGCGGGCACGAGCAGTACTTC. Its translation: CASSVGTSGHEQYF. The whole variable domain, filled in from reference TRBV9 and TRBJ2-7, reads DSGVTQTPKHLITATGQRVTLRCSPRSGDLSVYWYQQSLDQGLQFLIQYYNGEERAKGNILERFSAQQFPDLHSELNLSSLELGDSALYFCASSVGTSGHEQYFGPGTRLTVT.

This clonotype occurred a few times. CDR3 in amino acids: CASVAGESTDTQYF. The CDR3 nucleotides read TGCGCCAGTGTAGCGGGGGAGTCCACAGATACGCAGTATTTT. The chain recombines TRBV5-1 with TRBJ2-3; TRBD2 matches at 9 bases. Germline assignment: CDR1 SGHRS and CDR2 YFSETQ. CDR3 length: 14 residues. V lost 8 bases and J lost 2; bases outside the gene matches: 6.

The chain couples TRBV5-6 to TRBJ1-1, with 11 bases matching TRBD1. Germline CDR1 SGHDT, CDR2 YYEEEE. The CDR3 totals 15 residues. The trim removed 4 bases at V and 2 bases at J, leaving 4 bases unmatched. CDR3 protein: CASSAWTGGNTEAFF. The CDR3 bases are TGTGCCAGCAGCGCCTGGACAGGGGGCAACACTGAAGCTTTCTTT.

This chain links TRBV18 with TRBJ2-1; no reliable D call. Germline V gene lookup returns CDR1 KGHSH and CDR2 LQKENI. Trimming stripped 0 bases from V and 5 bases from J, with 14 bases between. CDR3 length: 16 amino acids. The CDR3 here is CASSPPIGRRDNEQFF. The CDR3 bases are TGTGCCAGCTCACCACCGATCGGTCGAAGGGACAATGAGCAGTTCTTC.

In its sample, this clonotype was seen many times. V gene TRBV12-3 or TRBV12-4 combines with J gene TRBJ2-7, with TRBD1 matching over 8 bases. Germline trimming cut 5 bases from V and 6 bases from J; bases unmatched to any gene: 3. There are 12 residues in the CDR3. The CDR3 DNA is TGTGCCAGCAGTCCGACAGGGGTCGAGCAGTACTTC. Its translation: CASSPTGVEQYF.

This clonotype has a handful of counts. At one of its ends the junction is not consistent with the germline gene, which may arise from a read error. The chain joins TRBV3-1 to TRBJ2-2, with D possibly matching TRBD2 (5 bases). CDR1 and CDR2 (germline): LGHDT, YNNKEL (reference sequence). The CDR3 covers 14 residues. CDR3 in amino acids: CASCQRRDTGELFF. CDR3 DNA sequence: TGTGCCAGCTGCCAGCGACGGGATACCGGGGAGCTGTTTTTT.

This clonotype turned up a few times. The CDR3: CASSSGGAGKGYEQYF. The CDR3 DNA reads TGCGCCAGCAGCTCCGGTGGGGCAGGGAAAGGTTACGAGCAGTACTTC. The chain links TRBV4-1 to TRBJ2-7; D may be TRBD1 (5 bases). V lost 5 bases, J lost 4 bases, and 21 bases lay in between. Germline V lookup: CDR1 MGHRA, CDR2 YSYEKL. This CDR3 has 16 amino acids.

The genes are TRBV7-8 and TRBJ2-5, with TRBD1 identical over 7 bases. The germline CDR1 and CDR2 sequences are SGHVS and FQNEAQ. CDR3 length equals 14 residues. The V and J ends lost 7 bases and 5 bases, in that order; junction bases with no gene match: 10. CDR3 sequence: CASTKPQGVETQYF. As DNA, the CDR3 is TGTGCCAGCACCAAACCCCAGGGGGTGGAGACCCAGTACTTC.